These 10 T cell receptor beta chains were sequenced from one sample in a study of shared clonotypes between healthy human individuals. Some clones are missing from TCRdb's copy, which holds only in-frame ones; the method was immunoSEQ multiplex PCR. This table has approximately 1,500,000 clones, 98% appearing once. The sequenced sample was naive CD4+ T cells sorted from blood. The subset was: CD45RA+ positively selected. These TCRs come from a young man in good health.

This chain links TRBV6-6 with TRBJ1-4; the match to TRBD1 covers 7 bases. The CDR3 length is 15 residues. Germline-derived CDR1 and CDR2 are MNHNY and SVGAGI (reference sequence). The V and J ends lost 7 bases and 7 bases, in that order; junction bases with no gene match: 12. CDR3 loop: CASTKTGMRGEKLFF. CDR3 in DNA: TGTGCCAGCACTAAGACAGGGATGAGAGGTGAAAAACTGTTTTTT.

The V and J genes are TRBV10-1 and TRBJ1-5; possibly TRBD1 for D (5 bases). The CDR3 is 16 residues long. V lost 9 bases, J lost 1 base, and 19 bases lay in between. Per the germline V gene, CDR1 is WNHNN and CDR2 is SYGVQD (reference sequence). CDR3 in DNA: TGCGCCAGAACACCCCCGACGACAGAGAGCAATCAGCCCCAGCATTTT. This encodes CARTPPTTESNQPQHF.

CDR3 sequence reads: CASSHEGGRGYNEQFF. In DNA form, the CDR3 reads TGTGCCAGCAGCCACGAGGGGGGGAGAGGGTACAATGAGCAGTTCTTC. The J gene is TRBJ2-1, the V gene TRBV11-2; the D gene is possibly TRBD2 (7 bases). The germline V gene encodes CDR1 SGHAT and CDR2 FQNNGV. The CDR3 totals 16 residues. The V and J ends lost 5 bases and 4 bases respectively, with 18 bases between them.

In its sample, this clone was seen once. The sample holds other DNA sequences that translate to the same CDR3. This chain connects TRBV7-9 to TRBJ2-5; D is possibly TRBD2 (5 bases). Germline lookup yields CDR1 SEHNR and CDR2 FQNEAQ (reference sequence). Trimming took off 6 bases at V and 3 bases at J, with 8 bases between the two ends. The CDR3 has 12 amino acids. CDR3 sequence (DNA): TGTGCCAGCAGTCCGAGGGAAGAGACCCAGTACTTC. Its translation is CASSPREETQYF.

The gene calls are TRBV4-2 and TRBJ2-5; D is unresolved. Germline CDR1 LGHNA, CDR2 YNFKEQ. Deletions cut 1 base from V and 4 bases from J, with 7 bases between. CDR3 length equals 13 residues. The CDR3 loop reads CASSQGIRETQYF. DNA of the CDR3: TGTGCCAGCAGCCAAGGTATTCGAGAGACCCAGTACTTC.

This chain joins TRBV7-2 and TRBJ1-2; D perhaps matches TRBD1 (5 bases). V shed 3 bases and J shed 10 bases, with 12 bases lying between them. This CDR3 is built from 12 residues. Germline V gene lookup returns CDR1 SGHTA and CDR2 FQGNSA. CDR3 nucleotides: TGTGCCAGCAGCTTCCCCGGGACGGACTACACCTTC. Translating it yields CASSFPGTDYTF.

V is TRBV29-1 and J is TRBJ2-2, with 8 bases that match TRBD2. In germline, CDR1 is SQVTM, CDR2 ANQGSEA. The V segment lost 3 bases and the J segment 5 bases; nucleotides outside the gene matches: 5. This CDR3 comprises 14 residues. The DNA of the CDR3 is TGCAGCGTTGATAGTAGCGGGACTACCGGGGAGCTGTTTTTT. It translates to CSVDSSGTTGELFF.

V and J are TRBV18 and TRBJ2-3; TRBD2 aligns across 9 bases. Trimming removed 3 bases from V and 3 bases from J; junction bases left unmatched: 10. The CDR3 is 17 amino acids. CDR1 and CDR2 (germline): KGHSH, LQKENI. CDR3 amino acids: CASSPISGSRVTDTQYF. In nucleotides, the CDR3 is TGTGCCAGCTCACCTATTAGCGGGAGCCGGGTAACAGATACGCAGTATTTT.

This chain joins TRBV2 and TRBJ2-5; D gene ambiguous. Trimming left V 9 bases short and J 2 bases short, with 19 bases between. Germline values: CDR1 SNHLY, CDR2 FYNNEI. The CDR3 has 15 amino acids. The CDR3 DNA follows: TGTGCCAGTCGAAAGGAACCAAGAACTCAAGAGACCCAGTACTTC. Its protein product is CASRKEPRTQETQYF.

The table lists this clone with a few counts. This sample includes further DNA sequences coding for the same CDR3. CDR3 residues: CASSPTSGSTDTQYF. DNA of the CDR3: TGTGCCAGCTCACCAACTAGCGGGAGCACAGATACGCAGTATTTT. The genes are TRBV18 and TRBJ2-3; TRBD2 aligns across 9 bases. Germline trimming cut 2 bases from V and 0 bases from J; bases unmatched to any gene: 0. The germline V gene has CDR1 KGHSH and CDR2 LQKENI. This CDR3 has 15 amino acids.